The 5 T cell receptor beta chains presented below share a single source sample, sequenced in a study of beta chain features in type 1 diabetes. TCRB transcripts that were expressed got sequenced, as all of the isolated RNA had been reverse transcribed. Using immunoSEQ multiplex PCR, the repertoire was profiled, and TCRdb retains in-frame clones only, with some absent. The sample shows some 220,000 clones, roughly 10% of them seen only once. Material for sequencing was central memory CD4+ T cells from blood. The source of these receptors is a man aged 18 to 30 in good health.

This clone has ten or more counts. The CDR3 sequence is CASTRTSGVQETQYF. The CDR3 nucleotides are TGTGCCAGTACCCGTACTAGCGGGGTACAAGAGACCCAGTACTTC. The V gene is TRBV19, the J gene TRBJ2-5; 10 bases fit TRBD2. V lost 7 bases, J lost 2 bases, and 7 bases stayed unmatched. Germline values: CDR1 LNHDA, CDR2 SQIVND (reference sequence). The CDR3 totals 15 residues.

This clone came up a few times. This chain links TRBV18 with TRBJ2-3; D unresolved. V lost 6 bases and J lost 3, with 10 bases in between. The length of the CDR3 is 13 residues. Per the germline V gene, CDR1 is KGHSH and CDR2 is LQKENI. CDR3 nucleotides: TGTGCCAGCTCGCCGGAGTTTACAGATACGCAGTATTTT. Its translation is CASSPEFTDTQYF.

This clone was detected ten times or more. Other DNA sequences of this sample code for an identical CDR3. The chain uses TRBV5-4 and TRBJ2-1, with unresolved D. This CDR3 contains 15 residues. Germline V gene data show CDR1 as SGHNT and CDR2 as YYREEE (reference sequence). V shed 5 bases and J shed 1 base, with 13 bases lying between them. The DNA of the CDR3 is TGTGCCAGCAGGGCTAGAGGCGGTTCCTACAATGAGCAGTTCTTC. The encoded protein is CASRARGGSYNEQFF.

Ten or more counts support this clone. This chain links TRBV27 with TRBJ2-7, with D uncertain. This CDR3 has 15 amino acids. The germline gives CDR1 MNHEY, CDR2 SMNVEV (reference sequence). Trimming removed 1 base from V and 0 bases from J, with 10 bases in between. CDR3 bases: TGTGCCAGCAGTTTATGGGCAGGAAGCTCCTACGAGCAGTACTTC. Its translation is CASSLWAGSSYEQYF.

CDR3: CASSLPRQGGIQYF. The CDR3 nucleotides read TGTGCCAGCAGCTTACCCCGACAGGGAGGCATTCAGTACTTC. The chain couples TRBV7-9 to TRBJ2-4; maybe TRBD1 (7 bases). Germline CDR1 is SEHNR and CDR2 is FQNEAQ (reference sequence). V lost 2 bases to trimming and J lost 9 bases, with 14 bases between them. CDR3 length: 14 amino acids.